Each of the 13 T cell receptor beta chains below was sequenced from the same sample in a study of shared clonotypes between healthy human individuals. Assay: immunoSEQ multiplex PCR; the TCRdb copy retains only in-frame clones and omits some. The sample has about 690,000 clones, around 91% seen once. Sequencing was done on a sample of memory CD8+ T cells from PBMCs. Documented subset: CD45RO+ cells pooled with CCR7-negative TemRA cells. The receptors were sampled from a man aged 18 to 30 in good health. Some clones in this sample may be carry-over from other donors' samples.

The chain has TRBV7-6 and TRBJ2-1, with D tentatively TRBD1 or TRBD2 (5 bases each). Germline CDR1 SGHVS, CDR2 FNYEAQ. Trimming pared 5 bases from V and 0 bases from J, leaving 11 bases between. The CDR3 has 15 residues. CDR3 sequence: CASSTRGGSYNEQFF. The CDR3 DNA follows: TGTGCCAGCAGCACCCGGGGCGGCTCCTACAATGAGCAGTTCTTC. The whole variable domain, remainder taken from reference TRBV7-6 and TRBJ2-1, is GAGVSQSPRYKVTKRGQDVALRCDPISGHVSLYWYRQALGQGPEFLTYFNYEAQQDKSGLPNDRFSAERPEGSISTLTIQRTEQRDSAMYRCASSTRGGSYNEQFFGPGTRLTVL.

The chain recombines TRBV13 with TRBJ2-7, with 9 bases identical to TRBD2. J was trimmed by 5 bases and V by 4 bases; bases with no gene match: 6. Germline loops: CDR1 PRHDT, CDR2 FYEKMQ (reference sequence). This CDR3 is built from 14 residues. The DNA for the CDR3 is TGTGCCAGCAGCTCGGGACTAGCTGTCCACGAGCAGTACTTC. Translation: CASSSGLAVHEQYF. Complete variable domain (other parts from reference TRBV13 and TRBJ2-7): AAGVIQSPRHLIKEKRETATLKCYPIPRHDTVYWYQQGPGQDPQFLISFYEKMQSDKGSIPDRFSAQQFSDYHSELNMSSLELGDSALYFCASSSGLAVHEQYFGPGTRLTVT.

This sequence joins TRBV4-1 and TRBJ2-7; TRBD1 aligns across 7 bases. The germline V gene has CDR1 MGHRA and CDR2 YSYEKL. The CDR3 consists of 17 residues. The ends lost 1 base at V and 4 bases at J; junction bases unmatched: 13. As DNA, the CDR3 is TGCGCCAGCAGCCAAGTCCCCCCGCCAGGGACAGTATACGAGCAGTACTTC. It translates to CASSQVPPPGTVYEQYF.

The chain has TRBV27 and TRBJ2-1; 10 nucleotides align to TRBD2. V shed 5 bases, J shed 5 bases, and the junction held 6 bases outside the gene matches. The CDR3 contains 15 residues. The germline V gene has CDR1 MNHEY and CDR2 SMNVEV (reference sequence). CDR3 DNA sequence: TGTGCCAGCAGTACCTGGACTAGCGGCCACAATGAGCAGTTCTTC. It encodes CASSTWTSGHNEQFF.

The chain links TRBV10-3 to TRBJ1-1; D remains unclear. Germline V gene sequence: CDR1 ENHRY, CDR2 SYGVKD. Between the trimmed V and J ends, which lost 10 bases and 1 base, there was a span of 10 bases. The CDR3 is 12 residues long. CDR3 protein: CATRTGNTEAFF. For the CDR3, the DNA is TGTGCCACCCGGACGGGGAACACTGAAGCTTTCTTT.

The CDR3 DNA is TGTGCCAGCAGCTCGACAGGTCTTTCCACCTATGCCTACGAGCAGTACTTC. Encoded protein: CASSSTGLSTYAYEQYF. The chain has TRBV14 and TRBJ2-7; D perhaps matches TRBD1 (6 bases). Trimming stripped 5 bases from V and 2 bases from J, with 22 bases between. In germline, CDR1 is SGHDN, CDR2 FVKESK. The CDR3 has 17 residues.

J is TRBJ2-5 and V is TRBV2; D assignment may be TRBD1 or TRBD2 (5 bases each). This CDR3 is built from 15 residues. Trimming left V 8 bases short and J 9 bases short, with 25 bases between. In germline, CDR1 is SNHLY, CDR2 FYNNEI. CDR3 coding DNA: TGTGCCAGCGCGCCCGCTGAGGGCCTGGTGGGGGCCCAGTACTTC. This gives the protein CASAPAEGLVGAQYF. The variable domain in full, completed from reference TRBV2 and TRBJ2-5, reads EPEVTQTPSHQVTQMGQEVILRCVPISNHLYFYWYRQILGQKVEFLVSFYNNEISEKSEIFDDQFSVERPDGSNFTLKIRSTKLEDSAMYFCASAPAEGLVGAQYFGPGTRLLVL.

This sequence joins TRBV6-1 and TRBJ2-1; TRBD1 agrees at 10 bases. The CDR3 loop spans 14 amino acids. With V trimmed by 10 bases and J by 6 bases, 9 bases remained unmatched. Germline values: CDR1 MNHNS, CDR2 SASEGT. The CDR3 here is CATSPGQGSNEQFF. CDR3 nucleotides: TGTGCCACGAGCCCGGGACAGGGGTCCAATGAGCAGTTCTTC.

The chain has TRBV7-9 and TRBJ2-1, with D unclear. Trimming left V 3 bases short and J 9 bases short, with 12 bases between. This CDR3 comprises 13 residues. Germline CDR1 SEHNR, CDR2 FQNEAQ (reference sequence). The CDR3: CASSFSLSGEQFF. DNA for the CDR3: TGTGCCAGCAGCTTCTCGCTGTCCGGTGAGCAGTTCTTC.

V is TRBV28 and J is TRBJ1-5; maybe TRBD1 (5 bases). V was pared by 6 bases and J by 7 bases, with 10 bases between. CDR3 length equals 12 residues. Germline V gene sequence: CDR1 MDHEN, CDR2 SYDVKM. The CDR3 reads CASRPGGQPQHF. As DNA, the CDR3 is TGTGCCAGCAGACCGGGGGGGCAGCCCCAGCATTTT.

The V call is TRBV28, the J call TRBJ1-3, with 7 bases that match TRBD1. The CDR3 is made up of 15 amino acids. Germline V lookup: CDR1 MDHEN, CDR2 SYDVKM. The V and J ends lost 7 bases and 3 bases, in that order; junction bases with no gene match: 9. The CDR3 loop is CASTRKGAIGNTIYF. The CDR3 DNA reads TGTGCCAGCACCAGGAAGGGGGCAATTGGAAACACCATATATTTT.

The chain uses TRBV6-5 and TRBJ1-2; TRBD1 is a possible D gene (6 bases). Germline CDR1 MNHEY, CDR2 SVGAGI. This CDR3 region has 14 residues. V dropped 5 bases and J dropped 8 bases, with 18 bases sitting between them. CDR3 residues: CASSAYSGGAGYTF. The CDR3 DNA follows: TGTGCCAGCAGTGCCTACAGTGGGGGCGCAGGCTACACCTTC.

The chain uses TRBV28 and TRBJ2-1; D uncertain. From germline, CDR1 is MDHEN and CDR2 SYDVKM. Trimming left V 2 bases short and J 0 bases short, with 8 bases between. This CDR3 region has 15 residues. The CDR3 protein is CASSLDQSSYNEQFF. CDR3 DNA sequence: TGTGCCAGCAGTTTAGATCAGAGCTCCTACAATGAGCAGTTCTTC.